This T cell receptor (beta chain) was observed in a study of early T cells in non-severe SARS-CoV-2 infection. Study background: Chains from this unsorted whole-blood bulk RNA could not be paired.

Separate cDNA molecules each had unique molecular identifiers attached to them. TCRdb passed the 5' RACE reads through MiXCR, listing each CDR3 protein once. Of approximately 64,000 distinct CDR3 sequences listed, less than 20% are singletons. About this clonotype itself: The antigen is not known.

Study-wide results and limits: There was a bias toward anti-spike CD8 responses in VDJdb matching, which missed private and CD4 specificities.

The material sequenced was whole blood, taken at baseline. This clonotype originated in an adult who was a healthcare worker with PCR-confirmed SARS-CoV-2 infection or an uninfected control (not recorded which).

CDR3 in amino acids: CASSFRQGGTGELFF. Written as DNA, the CDR3 is TGTGCCAGCAGCTTCAGACAGGGGGGCACCGGGGAGCTGTTTTTT. The rearrangement uses TRBV5-4 and TRBJ2-2; 9 positions match TRBD1. From germline, CDR1 is SGHNT and CDR2 YYREEE (reference sequence). The length of the CDR3 is 15 residues. V lost 2 bases to trimming and J lost 4 bases; unmatched junction nucleotides: 3.